A single sample gave rise to the 13 T cell receptor beta chains below, sequenced in a study of monozygotic twins with cystic fibrosis. The protocol was immunoSEQ multiplex PCR, while the TCRdb copy is restricted to in-frame clones and leaves out a portion. The profile shows 30,000 to 45,000 clones, roughly 84% of them singletons. The sample consisted of blood. These receptors all stem from a girl aged 2 to 9 with cystic fibrosis.

V and J are TRBV14 and TRBJ1-1; D gene uncertain. Looked up from germline, CDR1 is SGHDN and CDR2 is FVKESK. The V gene lost 0 bases and the J gene lost 0 bases, with 23 bases spanning the gap. The CDR3 is made up of 20 amino acids. This chain's CDR3 is CASSQDPILTVPPMNTEAFF. CDR3 sequence (DNA): TGTGCCAGCAGCCAAGACCCTATTCTCACAGTCCCACCCATGAACACTGAAGCTTTCTTT.

The V call is TRBV15, the J call TRBJ2-3; D perhaps matches TRBD1 (6 bases). Germline V lookup: CDR1 LNHNV, CDR2 YYDKDF (reference sequence). The CDR3 is 15 residues long. The germline V and J ends were trimmed by 0 bases and 6 bases, with 13 bases remaining between them. The CDR3 region is CATSRDDRTRDTQYF. CDR3 bases: TGTGCCACCAGCAGAGATGACAGGACAAGGGATACGCAGTATTTT.

The chain is built from TRBV9 and TRBJ1-6; 9 nucleotides align to TRBD1. Germline assignment: CDR1 SGDLS and CDR2 YYNGEE. Trimming cost V 4 bases and J 0 bases; bases outside gene matches: 2. The CDR3 spans 16 residues. The chain's CDR3 is CASSLGQGSYNSPLHF. CDR3 in DNA: TGTGCCAGCAGCCTGGGACAGGGCTCCTATAATTCACCCCTCCACTTT.

This clone occurred once. J is TRBJ2-3 and V is TRBV7-8; unclear D gene. The ends were cut back, 2 bases at V and 1 base at J, with 4 bases in the middle. Germline V lookup: CDR1 SGHVS, CDR2 FQNEAQ. The CDR3 spans 13 residues. The CDR3 reads CASSLSRTDTQYF. The CDR3 DNA is TGTGCCAGCAGCTTAAGCCGCACAGATACGCAGTATTTT.

The gene calls are TRBV27 and TRBJ2-5; 9 nucleotides align to TRBD1. V dropped 6 bases and J dropped 5; count of bases not matched to a gene: 4. This CDR3 comprises 13 residues. Germline V lookup: CDR1 MNHEY, CDR2 SMNVEV (reference sequence). In DNA form, the CDR3 reads TGTGCCAGCAGACAGGGGGCTTGGGAGACCCAGTACTTC. Encoded protein: CASRQGAWETQYF.

This chain joins TRBV5-1 and TRBJ2-2; tentative D call: TRBD1 (6 bases). Germline V gene lookup returns CDR1 SGHRS and CDR2 YFSETQ. The CDR3 is made up of 17 amino acids. Trimming removed 0 bases from V and 1 base from J, with 13 bases in between. CDR3 nucleotides: TGCGCCAGCAGCTTGGCCGGGTCCAGGGGGAACACCGGGGAGCTGTTTTTT. As protein: CASSLAGSRGNTGELFF.

The chain employs TRBV19 and TRBJ2-7, with a tentative D call TRBD2 (7 bases). The CDR3 is made up of 13 amino acids. V dropped 5 bases and J dropped 6 bases, with 14 bases sitting between them. Germline-derived CDR1 and CDR2 are LNHDA and SQIVND (reference sequence). CDR3 residues: CASSGIAGAEQYF. CDR3 DNA sequence: TGTGCCAGTAGTGGAATCGCGGGGGCCGAGCAGTACTTC.

This sequence joins TRBV6-6 and TRBJ1-1; 8 bases are shared with TRBD1. Germline V gene lookup returns CDR1 MNHNY and CDR2 SVGAGI (reference sequence). The CDR3 is 13 amino acids. J lost 7 bases, V lost 5 bases, and 6 bases had no gene match. CDR3 amino acids: CASSEAGTGEAFF. As DNA, the CDR3 is TGTGCCAGCAGTGAGGCCGGGACAGGTGAAGCTTTCTTT.

This chain connects TRBV5-1 to TRBJ2-2, with D uncertain. Trimming took off 0 bases at V and 5 bases at J, with 14 bases between the two ends. Germline loops: CDR1 SGHRS, CDR2 YFSETQ. CDR3 size: 16 residues. CDR3 loop: CASSLGSRWPTGELFF. The DNA of the CDR3 is TGCGCCAGCAGCTTGGGATCAAGGTGGCCTACCGGGGAGCTGTTTTTT.

This chain connects TRBV30 to TRBJ2-7; possibly TRBD2 for D (5 bases). The CDR3 has 14 residues. The germline V gene has CDR1 GTSNPN and CDR2 SVGIG (reference sequence). The ends were cut back, 7 bases at V and 0 bases at J, with 16 bases in the middle. CDR3 DNA: TGTGCCTCTCGGAGAGGGATTAGCTCCTACGAGCAGTACTTC. Translating it yields CASRRGISSYEQYF.

This chain links TRBV5-6 with TRBJ1-6; 8 bases align to TRBD1. Trimming removed 1 base from V and 4 bases from J; junction bases left unmatched: 4. The CDR3 length is 16 residues. The germline gives CDR1 SGHDT, CDR2 YYEEEE. The CDR3 spells CASSLSGTGYNSPLHF. CDR3 coding DNA: TGTGCCAGCAGCTTGTCAGGGACAGGTTATAATTCACCCCTCCACTTT.

The chain couples TRBV5-4 to TRBJ1-1; D might be TRBD1 (5 bases). Between the trimmed V and J ends, which lost 4 bases and 1 base, there was a span of 11 bases. In germline, CDR1 is SGHNT, CDR2 YYREEE (reference sequence). The CDR3 runs 14 residues. CDR3 sequence reads: CASSLVGGNTEAFF. The CDR3, as DNA: TGTGCCAGCAGCCTGGTGGGGGGGAACACTGAAGCTTTCTTT.

The rearrangement links TRBV9 to TRBJ2-5, with D possibly TRBD1 on 5 matching bases. Germline CDR1 reads SGDLS; CDR2 reads YYNGEE. V was cut by 0 bases and J by 2 bases, with 14 bases left in between. This CDR3 has 16 amino acids. CDR3 nucleotide sequence: TGTGCCAGCAGCGTAGATAGGGGCGGCCCACAAGAGACCCAGTACTTC. Its translation is CASSVDRGGPQETQYF.